This TCR beta chain was obtained from a study of T-cell reconstitution after alpha-beta-depleted transplantation in children listed by TCRdb under 2016. As for the study more broadly: Using TCR repertoire profiling, the study quantitatively followed how T-cell immune reconstitution unfolded in children after TCRalphabeta/CD19-depleted allogeneic hematopoietic cell transplantation.

The CDR3 numbers 14 residues from cysteine through phenylalanine. Kept here is only the CDR3 DNA, which spans 42 bases and is read in frame from base 1. Via the germline V gene, CDR1 is SGHTA and CDR2 FQGNSA. V is pared back by 0 bases and J by 2 bases, with 6 bases lying between the germline termini. The library was obtained by PCR. TCRdb lists the instrument as Illumina HiSeq 2500. TCR libraries were prepared with molecular barcoding, using unique molecular identifiers to normalize TCRbeta repertoire quantification. TCRdb reprocessing: public reads trimmed at Q25 with fastp, clones called with MiXCR, in-frame beta chains kept. Rows with a matching CDR3 protein are joined into one entry that keeps the most common DNA and genes. For this sample there are 600,000 to 700,000 distinct CDR3 sequences; around 17% appear just once. The top ten clonotypes cover about 1.1% of the sample. Only a few counts were recorded for this clonotype. No antigen is known for it. Base qualities are missing; no much larger clone stands one base away.

The sequence came from a human donor who donated a stem cell graft to a child with acute myeloid leukemia. The V gene is TRBV7-2 and the J gene is TRBJ2-3; no D segment can be confidently identified. The sample consisted of PBMCs from the stem cell graft donor, taken from the stem cell graft. The sequenced DNA: TGTGCCAGCAGCTTAGCGGCCTACACAGATACGCAGTATTTT. It specifies CASSLAAYTDTQYF.